This T cell receptor beta chain was sequenced in a study of cytomegalovirus exposure and HLA in healthy donors. The protocol was immunoSEQ multiplex PCR, while the TCRdb copy is restricted to in-frame clones and leaves out a portion. The sample holds 130,000 to 150,000 clones, 90% seen once. Study observations and caveats: Reports showed the classifier diagnosing cytomegalovirus status with high specificity and sensitivity. In the 95 to 150 validation repertoires, roughly 94% of cluster scores exceeded 0, per a later analysis. TCR beta chains numbering some 160 were designated cytomegalovirus-associated.

With regard to this clone: Its specificity is unknown.

The source is a woman aged 25-40 years in good health and CMV-seropositive. Material: PBMCs.

The CDR3, as DNA: TGTGCCAGCGGACAGGGAGGTGGTGGACAGCCCCAGCATTTT. Amino acids: CASGQGGGGQPQHF. The chain links TRBV6-1 to TRBJ1-5; TRBD1 matches at 8 bases. The J segment lost 7 bases and the V segment lost 8 bases, leaving 10 bases of the junction unmatched. The length of the CDR3 is 14 residues. Germline lookup yields CDR1 MNHNS and CDR2 SASEGT.